This T cell receptor (beta chain) is drawn from a study of Ad26.COV2.S vaccination and SARS-CoV-2 variants. Study-level points and caveats: An underestimation of total T cell responses may have resulted from the TCR breadth and depth analyses.

Details on this clone: The antigen is undetermined.

The repertoire was sequenced with immunoSEQ multiplex PCR; TCRdb's copy has only in-frame clones and lacks some. The sample gives about 410,000 clones, approximately 89% of which show up once; under 2% is in the top ten. Treatment of the sample: 19 received Ad26.COV2.S at low or high dose, single or two shots; about 5 received placebo; per-sample allocation not given. Sampling happened 63 days after the first vaccine or placebo injection. CDR1 and CDR2 (germline): LGHDT, YNNKEL (reference sequence). This CDR3 is built from 15 residues. V shed 2 bases and J shed 2 bases, with 13 bases lying between them.

V and J are TRBV3-1 (or the pseudogene TRBV3-2) and TRBJ2-7; D unresolved. The sample was peripheral blood, taken in a trial of Ad26.COV2.S vaccine versus placebo. The origin of this receptor is a person aged 18-60 years who received the Ad26.COV2.S COVID-19 vaccine or a placebo. Here the CDR3 reads CASSQRGWAAYEQYF. CDR3 nucleotides: TGTGCCAGCAGCCAACGAGGCTGGGCCGCCTACGAGCAGTACTTC.